These T cell receptor beta chains were read from a single sample in a study of T cell responses to AZD1222 COVID-19 vaccine. Method: immunoSEQ multiplex PCR; TCRdb's copy keeps in-frame clones and lacks some. The repertoire holds 150,000 to 180,000 clones, with approximately 90% as singletons. This specimen consisted of peripheral blood, obtained on day 0 of AZD1222 vaccination. The receptors were gathered from an adult in good health. Each CDR3 is given with its conserved first and last residue. D genes are given only for firm matches. Size values are once, few and many counts, or a class for expanded clones, and some rows have none.

cdr3_length j_call d_call v_call clone_size cdr3_nt cdr3_aa
15 TRBJ1-3 TRBD1 TRBV27 - TGTGCCAGCAGGGCAACAGGGGTCTCTGGAAACACCATATATTTT CASRATGVSGNTIYF
16 TRBJ2-1 - TRBV7-2 - TGTGCCAGCAGCTTAGCGACAAGAAGCTCCTACAATGAGCAGTTCTTC CASSLATRSSYNEQFF
16 TRBJ1-2 TRBD1 TRBV4-1 once TGCGCCAGCAGCCAACGTACAGGGGGAGTTAACTATGGCTACACCTTC CASSQRTGGVNYGYTF
14 TRBJ1-6 - TRBV5-3 - TGTGCCAGAACCGCCGGGGGATGTGGTTCACCCCTCCACTTT CARTAGGCGSPLHF
15 TRBJ2-7 - TRBV5-5 - TGTGCCAGCATCTCGGCTTGGGGAGGACCGTACGAGCAGTACTTC CASISAWGGPYEQYF
20 TRBJ2-2 TRBD2 TRBV10-2 - TGCGCCAGCAGTGCCACCCGACAGCGGGGGGGCCTTGAGAACACCGGGGAGCTGTTTTTT CASSATRQRGGLENTGELFF
11 TRBJ1-2 - TRBV2 - TGTGCCAGCATGGTAGACTATGGCTACACCTTC CASMVDYGYTF
12 TRBJ1-5 - TRBV7-2 once TGTGCCAGCAGCTTGATGGGTCAGCCCCAGCATTTT CASSLMGQPQHF
16 TRBJ1-2 TRBD1 TRBV7-9 - TGTGCCAGCAGCGTTGGGACAGGGGAGAGTAACTATGGCTACACCTTC CASSVGTGESNYGYTF
14 TRBJ2-7 - TRBV5-1 - TGCGCCAGCAGCGCGGACGGTAACCTAGATGGGCAGTACTTC CASSADGNLDGQYF
13 TRBJ2-7 - TRBV4-2 - TGTGCCAGCAGCCAAGAAGCGATCGGGAGGCAGTACTTC CASSQEAIGRQYF
14 TRBJ2-3 TRBD1 TRBV24-1 - TGTGCCACCAGTGAACAGGGGCGGACAGATACGCAGTATTTT CATSEQGRTDTQYF
15 TRBJ1-1 - TRBV18 - TGTGCCAGCTCACCACGTTCAGGGGAGAACACTGAAGCTTTCTTT CASSPRSGENTEAFF
14 TRBJ1-1 - TRBV7-2 - TGTGCCAGCAGCTCGGACCGGGTGAGCACTGAAGCTTTCTTT CASSSDRVSTEAFF
15 TRBJ2-3 - TRBV24-1 - TGTGCCACCAGTGATTCTGGACCGCGAGTGAATACGCAGTATTTT CATSDSGPRVNTQYF
15 TRBJ1-3 - TRBV16 - TGTGCCAGCAGCCTAAGACAGGCCTCTGGAAACACCATATATTTT CASSLRQASGNTIYF
14 TRBJ1-4 - TRBV20-1 - TGCAGTGCTAGTTCAGGGGCAGCTAATGAAAAACTGTTTTTT CSASSGAANEKLFF
15 TRBJ2-7 TRBD1 TRBV5-1 - TGCGCCAGCAGACCGACCGGGACAGGGTGGTACGAGCAGTACTTC CASRPTGTGWYEQYF
16 TRBJ2-2 TRBD2 TRBV9 - TGTGCCAGCAGCGTCGTAGCGGGGGGACAAACCGGGGAGCTGTTTTTT CASSVVAGGQTGELFF
15 TRBJ1-1 TRBD1 TRBV6-5 - TGTGCCAGCAGCCACCCAGGGGGTAAGGACACTGAAGCTTTCTTT CASSHPGGKDTEAFF
15 TRBJ1-2 - TRBV5-1 - TGCGCCAGCAGCCCGGACCAGGACGGCCTCCGGGGCTACACCTTC CASSPDQDGLRGYTF
15 TRBJ1-2 - TRBV7-8 - TGTGCCAGCAGCTTAGTGGGGGGCATCGGCTATGGCTACACCTTC CASSLVGGIGYGYTF
14 TRBJ2-4 - TRBV14 - TGTGCCAGCAGCCAAGGAGGGGCGGGCAGCATTCAGTACTTC CASSQGGAGSIQYF
16 TRBJ2-1 - TRBV27 - TGTGCCAGCAGTTCCAACCGACAGAGCTCCTACAATGAGCAGTTCTTC CASSSNRQSSYNEQFF
14 TRBJ1-4 - TRBV6-5 once TGTGCCAGCAGGCCCAGGGGCGGCGGTGAAAAACTGTTTTTT CASRPRGGGEKLFF
16 TRBJ2-1 - TRBV18 - TGTGCCAGCTCACCACAGGGGGGCCGCTCCTACAATGAGCAGTTCTTC CASSPQGGRSYNEQFF
15 TRBJ2-2 - TRBV5-1 - TGCGCCAGCAGCCTGACAGCCACGAACACCGGGGAGCTGTTTTTT CASSLTATNTGELFF
16 TRBJ2-3 TRBD2 TRBV7-9 - TGTGCCAGCAGCCCCTTCGGGACTAGCGAAACAGATACGCAGTATTTT CASSPFGTSETDTQYF
14 TRBJ1-3 - TRBV4-1 - TGCGCCAGCAGCCCACCTTTTCCTGGAAACACCATATATTTT CASSPPFPGNTIYF
15 TRBJ1-5 - TRBV5-1 - TGCGCCAGCAGCTTAGGGGGATCTGGCAATCAGCCCCAGCATTTT CASSLGGSGNQPQHF
14 TRBJ2-1 - TRBV19 - TGTGCCAGCAATCCCCGCCCCGCCTACAATGAGCAGTTCTTC CASNPRPAYNEQFF
14 TRBJ2-7 TRBD1 TRBV5-6 - TGTGCCAGCAGCCCGGACAGGGGGCTTTCAGGGGAGTACTTC CASSPDRGLSGEYF
14 TRBJ1-4 TRBD1 TRBV9 - TGTGCCAGCAGCCAACAGGGGGCAGGTGAAAAACTGTTTTTT CASSQQGAGEKLFF
15 TRBJ2-1 - TRBV9 - TGTGCCAGCAACGAAGGGGTCGCGTTCTACAATGAGCAGTTCTTC CASNEGVAFYNEQFF
13 TRBJ2-5 TRBD2 TRBV12-3/TRBV12-4 - TGTGCCAGCAACCTTCGGGGGGGAGAGACCCAGTACTTC CASNLRGGETQYF
15 TRBJ2-7 - TRBV4-3 - TGCGCCAGCAGCCAAGATCTTACGGGGGCGGACGAGCAGTACTTC CASSQDLTGADEQYF
12 TRBJ1-2 - TRBV10-3 - TGTGCCACCCGGCGGGGGGAGGAGGGCTACACCTTC CATRRGEEGYTF
16 TRBJ2-7 TRBD2 TRBV5-5 - TGTGCCAGCAGCCCCACCGCCGGGGGGTTAACATACGAGCAGTACTTC CASSPTAGGLTYEQYF
12 TRBJ1-4 - TRBV7-9 - TGTGCCAGCAGCTTAGAGGCTCCAAAACTGTTTTTT CASSLEAPKLFF
15 TRBJ1-4 - TRBV10-3 - TGTGCCACCGCGACAGGACCTACAACTAATGAAAAACCGTTTTTT CATATGPTTNEKPFF
16 TRBJ2-3 TRBD2 TRBV9 - TGTGCCAGCAGCGTATCCGGGACTAGCGGATTAGATACGCAGTATTTT CASSVSGTSGLDTQYF
11 TRBJ1-2 - TRBV28 - TGTGCCAGCAGTTCGTCGACAGGCACCCGCTTC CASSSSTGTRF
15 TRBJ2-3 TRBD2 TRBV3-1/TRBV3-2 - TGTGCCAGCAGCCCAACAGCGGGGGGCCCAGATACGCAGTATTTT CASSPTAGGPDTQYF
14 TRBJ2-4 - TRBV13 - TGTGCCAGCAGCGCCCGGGGAGGCAAAAACATTCAGTACTTC CASSARGGKNIQYF
14 TRBJ2-1 - TRBV11-2 - TGTGCCAGCAGCTCCAACCGAGGTACAAATGAGCAGTTCTTC CASSSNRGTNEQFF
15 TRBJ1-2 - TRBV6-4 - TGTGCCAGCAGTGACACCTCCGGGGGCTGGAGTGGCTACACCTTC CASSDTSGGWSGYTF
14 TRBJ2-3 - TRBV6-5 - TGTGCCAGCAGTTACGGGGTTAGCACAGATACGCAGTATTTT CASSYGVSTDTQYF
14 TRBJ1-1 - TRBV28 - TGTGCCAGCAGCCCAAGGACCTGGAACACTGAAGCTTTCTTT CASSPRTWNTEAFF
16 TRBJ2-7 TRBD2 TRBV6-1 - TGTGCCAGCAGTGACCCGAGCGGGGCGTCCTCCTACGAGCAGTACTTC CASSDPSGASSYEQYF
18 TRBJ2-2 TRBD2 TRBV19 - TGTGCCAGTAGCCTTCGCTTTGCCCCGGGGGGTTTCGCCGGGGAGCTGTTTTTT CASSLRFAPGGFAGELFF
14 TRBJ1-6 TRBD1 TRBV2 - TGTGCCAGCAATAGCAGGGGGCGCGAATCACCCCTCCACTTT CASNSRGRESPLHF
13 TRBJ1-1 TRBD1 TRBV25-1 - TGTGCCAGCAGTGAAAGGGACAGTTGGACAGCTTTCTTT CASSERDSWTAFF
14 TRBJ2-7 TRBD1 TRBV19 - TGTGCCAGTAGTCCGGGACAGGGGCGTTACGAGCAGTACTTC CASSPGQGRYEQYF
11 TRBJ1-1 - TRBV28 - TGTGCCAGCAAATTCTTTACAGAAGCTTTCTTT CASKFFTEAFF
18 TRBJ1-2 - TRBV7-8 - TGTGCCAGCAGCTATAAACCGGGACAAAGGACCCTTAACTATGGCTACACCTTC CASSYKPGQRTLNYGYTF
12 TRBJ2-5 - TRBV11-3 - TGTGCCAGCAGCTTAGACCAAGAGACCCAGTACTTC CASSLDQETQYF
14 TRBJ2-7 - TRBV28 - TGTGCCAGCAGGCCGAGCGGAAGCTCCTACGAGCAGTACTTC CASRPSGSSYEQYF